Each of the 9 T cell receptor beta chains below was sequenced from the same sample in a study of blood T cells in healthy people across ages (dated by TCRdb to about 2015). Library method: 5' RACE. Sequencing was performed on an Illumina HiSeq 2500. The second PCR ran for roughly 6 to 11 cycles and used a J-beta primer mix along with a sample-barcoded 5' primer. The raw public reads went through TCRdb reprocessing: fastp at Q25, MiXCR clone calling, in-frame beta chains kept. Identical CDR3 proteins give one entry, which carries the most common genes and DNA. The sample table contains roughly 700,000 distinct CDR3 sequences; only one count was recorded for over 45% of them. The ten largest clones capture under 35% of the sample. The sequenced sample consisted of blood. The origin of the receptors is a woman aged 55-69 years in good health.

This clonotype occurred once. Compared with germline, one end of the junction differs, possibly owing to a read error. This chain joins TRBV4-2 and TRBJ2-2; D perhaps matches TRBD2 (5 bases). The germline gives CDR1 LGHNA, CDR2 YNFKEQ. This CDR3 contains 18 residues. CDR3 sequence: CASSQKLGRVTNTGELFF. In DNA, the CDR3 is TGTGCCAGCAGCCAAAAACTAGGAAGGGTTACGAACACCGGGGAGTTGTTTTTT.

V gene TRBV7-8 combines with J gene TRBJ2-1; TRBD2 aligns across 9 bases. V shed 6 bases, J shed 3 bases, and the junction held 3 bases outside the gene matches. The V gene's germline CDR1 is SGHVS and CDR2 FQNEAQ. The length of the CDR3 is 14 residues. The CDR3 loop is CASSWTSDYNEQFF. The CDR3 nucleotides are TGTGCCAGCAGTTGGACTAGCGACTACAATGAGCAGTTCTTC.

This chain connects TRBV4-1 to TRBJ2-7, with D uncertain. This CDR3 has 14 amino acids. The germline gives CDR1 MGHRA, CDR2 YSYEKL. Trimming stripped 0 bases from V and 2 bases from J, with 8 bases between. CDR3 in DNA: TGCGCCAGCAGCCAAGAAGTGGCGGCCTACGAGCAGTACTTC. Translated: CASSQEVAAYEQYF.

The rearrangement links TRBV20-1 to TRBJ2-4; a possible D gene is TRBD1 (5 bases). Near its end, the DNA agrees better with TRBJ2-7, so the J call may be wrong. This CDR3 region has 13 residues. Germline V CDR1 and CDR2: DFQATT, SNEGSKA (reference sequence). CDR3: CSGHWQGSHEQYF. The CDR3 DNA reads TGCAGTGGGCACTGGCAGGGTAGCCACGAGCAGTACTTC.

There are many counts of this clonotype. This CDR3 reads CSANRPGGTEAFF. The CDR3, as DNA: TGCAGTGCTAATAGACCGGGCGGCACTGAAGCTTTCTTT. This chain joins TRBV20-1 and TRBJ1-1; D is unresolved. With 4 bases removed from V and 4 bases from J, the gap between germline ends came to 13 bases. The CDR3 extends over 13 amino acids. Germline V gives CDR1 DFQATT, CDR2 SNEGSKA (reference sequence).

This clonotype was detected a few times. The V and J genes are TRBV5-1 and TRBJ2-7; D remains unclear. V was trimmed by 0 bases and J by 0 bases, leaving 7 bases between them. This CDR3 has 14 amino acids. Germline V lookup: CDR1 SGHRS, CDR2 YFSETQ. The CDR3 nucleotides read TGCGCCAGCAGCTTGGTACCACTCTCCTACGAGCAGTACTTC. It specifies CASSLVPLSYEQYF.

This chain joins TRBV7-2 and TRBJ2-5, with D hard to call. TRBJ2-7 explains the end of the DNA better; the J call may be wrong. Germline V gene lookup returns CDR1 SGHTA and CDR2 FQGNSA. This CDR3 is built from 14 residues. The CDR3 DNA sequence: TGTGCCAGCAGCCCTATGATGGCGGCGTACGAGCAGTACTTC. It yields the protein CASSPMMAAYEQYF.

The table lists this clonotype with a count of one. The rearrangement joins TRBV11-1 to TRBJ2-1; 9 bases are shared with TRBD1. Germline lookup yields CDR1 SGHAT and CDR2 FQDESV (reference sequence). The length of the CDR3 is 14 residues. V dropped 5 bases and J dropped 8; count of bases not matched to a gene: 7. The CDR3 protein is CASSPGTGYDEQFF. CDR3 DNA sequence: TGTGCCAGCAGCCCCGGGACAGGGTACGATGAGCAGTTCTTC. The variable domain in full, with the rest retrieved from reference TRBV11-1 and TRBJ2-1, is EAEVAQSPRYKITEKSQAVAFWCDPISGHATLYWYRQILGQGPELLVQFQDESVVDDSQLPKDRFSAERLKGVDSTLKIQPAELGDSAMYLCASSPGTGYDEQFFGPGTRLTVL.

Many counts were recorded for this clonotype. The chain carries TRBV9 and TRBJ2-2; no firm D call. The CDR3 runs 15 residues. The ends were cut back, 2 bases at V and 6 bases at J, with 14 bases in the middle. CDR1 is SGDLS, CDR2 YYNGEE, per germline. CDR3 DNA sequence: TGTGCCAGCAGCGTCGAGGACCATCTGGCCGGGGAGCTGTTTTTT. It yields the protein CASSVEDHLAGELFF.